This TCR beta chain was documented in a study of metastatic and nonmetastatic thyroid tumors. As for the study in general: Samples came from malignant and benign thyroid patients, and repertoires were compared across blood and tumor or nodule tissue. Study-wide findings and caveats: Relative to benign nodules, malignant thyroid tumors were reportedly characterized by significantly elevated TCR beta diversity in blood and tumor.

Patients underwent thyroid surgery, and none had received any treatment before it. For this clone: Its antigen remains unidentified.

TCRdb used MiXCR to call clones anew from the PCR reads. The sample lists some 35,000 clones; approximately 30% were seen once. Germline assignment: CDR1 MGHRA and CDR2 YSYEKL. V was shortened by 2 bases and J by 7 bases, with 12 bases between the two germline ends. The CDR3 length is 14 residues. The chain uses TRBV4-1 and TRBJ1-5; D is possibly TRBD1 (5 bases). This sequence was found in a male donor with papillary thyroid cancer or a benign thyroid nodule (not recorded which). Some clones in this sample may be carry-over from other donors' samples. The sample was blood. The DNA of the CDR3 is TGCGCCAGCAGCCAAACACAGGTTGGGCAGCCCCAGCATTTT. Translated, it gives CASSQTQVGQPQHF.